This T cell receptor (beta chain) was identified during a study of blood T cell repertoires in COVID-19. Study-level information: PBMCs, B-cell-depleted T cells, or T cells were the source of the cDNA or gDNA that made up the material.

Methods used by the authors: For nucleated cells, counts were estimated from reference gene primer amplification. The data were produced by immunoSEQ multiplex PCR, yet TCRdb's version contains in-frame clones alone and is incomplete. D and trimming were read from the DNA, whereas the V and J calls and clone size are those reported in that table. Here the sample spans around 250,000 clones, around 80% being singletons. CDR3 size: 14 residues. V lost 8 bases, J lost 2 bases, and 4 bases stayed unmatched. Germline CDR1 is SNHLY and CDR2 is FYNNEI. The sample was PBMCs or T cells enriched from blood (not recorded which). The chain combines TRBV2 with TRBJ2-1; 9 positions match TRBD2. This receptor was obtained from a man aged 25 to 45 with acute COVID-19. The CDR3 region is CASGLAGTYNEQFF. CDR3 nucleotide sequence: TGTGCCAGCGGCCTAGCGGGAACCTACAATGAGCAGTTCTTC.